This is a list of T cell receptor beta chains from one sample in a study of cytomegalovirus exposure and HLA in healthy donors. Assay used: immunoSEQ multiplex PCR; TCRdb lists only in-frame clones, some missing. The data contain some 140,000 clones, 60% to 80% of them singletons. Sequencing was done on a sample of PBMCs. All receptors derive from a man aged 50-60 years in good health and CMV-seropositive. Both conserved end residues are part of each CDR3. Each record gives: J gene, V gene, clone size, D gene, CDR3 DNA, CDR3 protein. The D gene is left open where the match is weak. Not every row has a clone size; where given, it reads once, few, many or a size class.

>TRBJ1-2|TRBV18|.|.
TGTGCCAGCTCGGTTGGGAGGTCTAACTATGGCTACACCTTC
CASSVGRSNYGYTF
>TRBJ1-5|TRBV7-9|many|.
TGTGCCAGCAGCTTTGGGGCAGGGCTGGCCAATCAGCCCCAGCATTTT
CASSFGAGLANQPQHF
>TRBJ2-4|TRBV5-1|once|.
TGCGCCAGCAGCTTAGGACTAGCCAAAAACATTCAGTACTTC
CASSLGLAKNIQYF
>TRBJ1-2|TRBV19|.|.
TGTGCCAGTAGTCCAGGGGCAACTAACTATGGCTACACCTTC
CASSPGATNYGYTF
>TRBJ2-3|TRBV18|once|TRBD1
TGTGCCAGCTCACGCCGGGACAGGAACACAGATACGCAGTATTTT
CASSRRDRNTDTQYF
>TRBJ2-3|TRBV18|.|TRBD2
TGTGCCAGCTCACCGGAGCGGGAGGGACCCACAGATACGCAGTATTTT
CASSPEREGPTDTQYF
>TRBJ2-7|TRBV11-2|.|TRBD1
TGTGCCAGCAGCTCGGGACAGACTCCTAACGAGCAGTACTTC
CASSSGQTPNEQYF
>TRBJ2-1|TRBV28|.|TRBD1
TGTGCCAGCAGTTCTGCCGGGACAGGGAAAACGGAGCAGTTCTTC
CASSSAGTGKTEQFF
>TRBJ2-7|TRBV19|.|TRBD2
TGTGCCAGTAGTATTCTAGCGGGTGACTCCTACGAGCAGTACTTC
CASSILAGDSYEQYF
>TRBJ1-1|TRBV11-2|.|.
TGTGCCAGCAGCATAGAAGGGAGCACTGAAGCTTTCTTT
CASSIEGSTEAFF
>TRBJ1-4|TRBV2|.|.
TGTGCCAGCAGTACGTCTTCTGCGCACGCCCCCACGCTTAGATTT
CASSTSSAHAPTLRF
>TRBJ1-1|TRBV7-6|few|.
TGTGCCAGCAGCTTAGGCTCAGGGACTGAAGCTTTCTTT
CASSLGSGTEAFF
>TRBJ2-7|TRBV7-7|.|TRBD1
TGTGCCAGCAGCACGGGACAGGGGAACGAGCAGTACTTC
CASSTGQGNEQYF
>TRBJ2-2|TRBV18|.|TRBD1
TGTGCCAGCTCACCAGAGACAGGGCCTAACACCGGGGAGCTGTTTTTT
CASSPETGPNTGELFF
>TRBJ2-1|TRBV4-2|.|.
TGTGCCAGCAGCCAAGAACTCGATGAGCAGTTCTTC
CASSQELDEQFF
>TRBJ1-1|TRBV7-2|.|TRBD1
TGTGCCCTTACCGGTGGCAGGGGGCATATGAACACTGAAGCTTTCTTT
CALTGGRGHMNTEAFF
>TRBJ2-2|TRBV4-1|.|TRBD1
TGCGCCAGCAGCCAAGAGACAGGGTATTCGACCGGGGAGCTGTTTTTT
CASSQETGYSTGELFF
>TRBJ2-3|TRBV5-1|.|TRBD2
TGCGCCAGCGGGACTAGCGGCACAGATACGCAGTATTTT
CASGTSGTDTQYF
>TRBJ2-2|TRBV7-9|few|TRBD2
TGTGCCAGCAGCGACATGCAGCGGGAGTGGAACACCGGGGAGCTGTTTTTT
CASSDMQREWNTGELFF
>TRBJ1-2|TRBV7-2|few|.
TGTGCCAGCAGCTTACGTTCGTTCTACACCTTC
CASSLRSFYTF
>TRBJ1-6|TRBV19|.|.
TGTGCCAGTAGGGGCGACAGATCAACTAATTCACCCCTCCACTTT
CASRGDRSTNSPLHF
>TRBJ1-1|TRBV25-1|.|TRBD1
TGTGCCAGCAGTGAACCGGGACAGGGTGAAGCTTTCTTT
CASSEPGQGEAFF
>TRBJ1-1|TRBV11-3|.|.
TGTGCCAGCAGCTTAGGTGGGGGCCGGGACACTGAAGCTTTCTTT
CASSLGGGRDTEAFF
>TRBJ1-6|TRBV7-6|.|.
TGTGCCAGCAGCTTAGAACTGGGGGGGAGAGAGTATAATTCACCCCTCCACTTT
CASSLELGGREYNSPLHF
>TRBJ1-1|TRBV19|.|.
TGTGCCAGTAGTCCGCTGCGACAGGACTCTGAAGCTTTCTTT
CASSPLRQDSEAFF
>TRBJ1-2|TRBV19|.|TRBD1
TGTGCCAGTAGTATGGGACAGAACTATGGCTACACCTTC
CASSMGQNYGYTF
>TRBJ2-7|TRBV5-4|few|.
TGTGCCAGCAGCTTGGATGGGGTCAAGGGGATCTACGAGCAGTACTTC
CASSLDGVKGIYEQYF
>TRBJ2-7|TRBV4-1|.|.
TGCGCCAGCAGCCAAGAGGGGACATCCAGCTCCTACGAGCAGTACTTC
CASSQEGTSSSYEQYF
>TRBJ1-2|TRBV27|.|.
TGTGCCAGCAGTTTGTCCTTCGTGGGACACTCTAACTATGGCTACACCTTC
CASSLSFVGHSNYGYTF
>TRBJ2-2|TRBV28|.|.
TGTGCCAGCAGTCTAGCTATCGGGGAGCTGTTTTTT
CASSLAIGELFF
>TRBJ2-6|TRBV2|.|TRBD1
TGTGCCAGCAGTTTTTTCCGGGACAGCTTTTTCTCTGGGGCCAACGACCTGACTTTC
CASSFFRDSFFSGANDLTF
>TRBJ2-2|TRBV5-4|.|.
TGTGCCAGCACCGGAGGGCTAGTCAACACCGGGGAGCTGTTTTTT
CASTGGLVNTGELFF
>TRBJ2-5|TRBV5-8|few|TRBD1
TGTGCCAGCAGCTTGTGGACAGGGGGAGTCGGGCAAGAGACCCAGTACTTC
CASSLWTGGVGQETQYF
>TRBJ1-1|TRBV29-1|.|.
TGCAGCGTTGTTACAGGGAACACTGAAGCTTTCTTT
CSVVTGNTEAFF
>TRBJ2-5|TRBV5-1|few|TRBD1
TGCGCCAGCAGCCTTCTGCCGGGACAGCAAGAGACCCAGTACTTC
CASSLLPGQQETQYF
>TRBJ1-3|TRBV9|.|.
TGTGCCAGCAGCGTAACTGGACAGAGCTCTGGAAACACCATATATTTT
CASSVTGQSSGNTIYF
>TRBJ2-3|TRBV10-3|once|.
TGTGCCATCAGGGCCAATAACCCTAGCACAGATACGCAGTATTTT
CAIRANNPSTDTQYF
>TRBJ1-5|TRBV28|.|.
TGTGCCAGCAGTTTATTGTTACAGGGTAGCAATCAGCCCCAGCATTTT
CASSLLLQGSNQPQHF
>TRBJ1-5|TRBV6-5|.|TRBD1
TGTGCCAGCAGAGACAGGGGTTCTGGGGCCCAGCATTTT
CASRDRGSGAQHF
>TRBJ1-2|TRBV4-1|.|.
TGCGCCAGCAGCCCGAAAGGGGGTCCCAACTATGGCTACACCTTC
CASSPKGGPNYGYTF
>TRBJ1-1|TRBV7-9|.|.
TGTGCCAGCAGCGCGTCAACTGAAGCTTTCTTT
CASSASTEAFF
>TRBJ2-3|TRBV4-1|.|.
TGCGCCAGCAGCCAGTCTAGCCCTAGCACAGATACGCAGTATTTT
CASSQSSPSTDTQYF
>TRBJ1-1|TRBV6-5|few|.
TGTGCCAGCGGCTCTCTTAACACTGAAGCTTTCTTT
CASGSLNTEAFF
>TRBJ1-1|TRBV11-2|.|TRBD1
TGTGCCAGCAGCTTGGGACAGCAGAACACTGAAGCTTTCTTT
CASSLGQQNTEAFF
>TRBJ1-5|TRBV7-2|few|TRBD1
TGTGCCAGCAGCTCGGGCTCCCAGGGGGCGAAACGGCAGCCCCAGCATTTT
CASSSGSQGAKRQPQHF
>TRBJ2-1|TRBV6-1|few|TRBD2
TGTGCCAGCCGGTGGGGACTAGCGGGGTACAATGAGCAGTTCTTC
CASRWGLAGYNEQFF
>TRBJ2-3|TRBV28|.|.
TGTGCCAGCAGCCAAGACAGACTCACAGATACGCAGTATTTT
CASSQDRLTDTQYF
>TRBJ1-1|TRBV27|.|.
TGTGCCAGCAGTTTCCGACAGGTGGGCCCCACTGAAGCTTTCTTT
CASSFRQVGPTEAFF
>TRBJ1-4|TRBV5-4|.|.
TGTGCCAGCAGCATACGGAATGAAAAACTGTTTTTT
CASSIRNEKLFF
>TRBJ2-1|TRBV7-9|few|TRBD2
TGTGCCAGCAGCTTAACTAGCGGGTATGAGCAGTTCTTC
CASSLTSGYEQFF
>TRBJ2-5|TRBV10-3|.|.
TGTGCCATCAGTGATCGTCGGGGGGCTCCCGAGACCCAGTACTTC
CAISDRRGAPETQYF
>TRBJ2-3|TRBV7-6|.|.
TGTGCCAGCAGCTCCGCTCCGGCAGATACGCAGTATTTT
CASSSAPADTQYF
>TRBJ2-1|TRBV12-5|.|.
TGTGCTAGTGGTTCTAACAACAGGGTGGGTGGGCACAATGAGCAGTTCTTC
CASGSNNRVGGHNEQFF
>TRBJ2-1|TRBV7-2|.|TRBD1
TGTGCCAGCAGCTTGAACGGACAGGTAAACAATGAGCAGTTCTTC
CASSLNGQVNNEQFF
>TRBJ1-3|TRBV7-8|.|.
TGTGCCAGCAGCAATTCCCCGGGGAGGGGGGGAAACACCATATATTTT
CASSNSPGRGGNTIYF
>TRBJ2-6|TRBV7-9|once|TRBD1
TGTGCCAGCAGCTTAACCAACAGGGGGACTGGGGCCAACGTCCTGACTTTC
CASSLTNRGTGANVLTF
>TRBJ1-4|TRBV10-1|many|TRBD1
TGCGCCAGCAGCGACCTGACAGGGCTGTGGAATGAAAAACTGTTTTTT
CASSDLTGLWNEKLFF